This T cell receptor (beta chain) emerged from a study of early T cells in non-severe SARS-CoV-2 infection. As for the study in general: Sequencing of unsorted whole blood was done on bulk RNA, leaving chains unpaired.

Study-wide results and caveats: Anti-spike CD8 responses were favored by VDJdb matching, which missed private and CD4 specificities.

The CDR3 length is 16 residues. Between the trimmed V and J ends, which lost 0 bases and 0 bases, there was a span of 8 bases. CDR1 MNHEY and CDR2 SVGAGI come from the germline V gene. Researchers tagged individual cDNA molecules with unique molecular identifiers. TCRdb reprocessed the 5' RACE reads via MiXCR and lists one record per CDR3 protein. Of approximately 69,000 distinct CDR3 sequences listed, 8.5% to 10% are singletons. A word on this clonotype: The antigen is not known.

V usage is TRBV6-5 and J usage is TRBJ1-4; D unclear. This TCR came from an adult who was a healthcare worker with PCR-confirmed SARS-CoV-2 infection or an uninfected control (not recorded which). The sequenced sample was whole blood. The CDR3: CASSYSGSSTNEKLFF. Written as DNA, the CDR3 is TGTGCCAGCAGTTACTCTGGCAGCTCAACTAATGAAAAACTGTTTTTT.